These 10 T cell receptor beta chains share one sample of origin, sequenced in a study of blood T cell repertoires in COVID-19. Using immunoSEQ multiplex PCR, the repertoire was profiled, and TCRdb retains in-frame clones only, with some absent. In the table there are over 200,000 clones, approximately 86% of which are singletons. The sequencing sample was made of PBMCs or T cells enriched from blood (not recorded which). Receptors were obtained from a woman aged 25 to 39 who had been exposed to COVID-19.

V usage is TRBV12-5 and J usage is TRBJ2-5; D ambiguous. The CDR3 is 14 amino acids. The germline V gene has CDR1 LGHNT and CDR2 FRNRAP. Trimming took off 1 base at V and 1 base at J, with 7 bases between the two ends. CDR3 amino acids: CASGLGRSQETQYF. The CDR3 DNA follows: TGTGCTAGTGGTTTGGGTAGAAGCCAAGAGACCCAGTACTTC.

The rearrangement links TRBV24-1 to TRBJ1-2; D gene uncertain. Trimming took 0 bases from V and 4 from J, leaving 8 bases between them. This CDR3 comprises 14 residues. Germline loops: CDR1 KGHDR, CDR2 SFDVKD. Written as DNA, the CDR3 is TGTGCCACCAGTGATTTGGGGAGAAGCTATGGCTACACCTTC. Protein product: CATSDLGRSYGYTF.

The chain joins TRBV24-1 to TRBJ2-2, with 8 bases that match TRBD1. Germline trimming cut 4 bases from V and 2 bases from J; bases unmatched to any gene: 5. Germline V gives CDR1 KGHDR, CDR2 SFDVKD. The CDR3 runs 16 residues. The CDR3: CATSDSGQGNTGELFF. Here the CDR3 DNA reads TGTGCCACCAGTGACTCCGGACAGGGAAACACCGGGGAGCTGTTTTTT.

This chain uses TRBV21-1 with TRBJ2-3; TRBD2, as called in the table, went unchecked against the DNA. TRBV21-1 is noted as a pseudogene. The CDR3 runs to 17 residues. The CDR3 DNA follows: TGTGCCAGCAGCAAAAATAAGGGAGCGGGGGTGACAGATACGCAGTATTTT. Protein product: CASSKNKGAGVTDTQYF.

The chain joins TRBV2 to TRBJ1-5, with no clear D. V was trimmed by 6 bases and J by 7 bases, leaving 10 bases between them. In germline, CDR1 is SNHLY, CDR2 FYNNEI. The CDR3 has 12 amino acids. DNA for the CDR3: TGTGCCAGCAGCCCCCTATTACAGCCCCAGCATTTT. It specifies CASSPLLQPQHF.

The chain joins TRBV16 to TRBJ2-3; weak D call: TRBD2 (6 bases). The CDR3 extends over 18 amino acids. The V end was cut by 0 bases, the J end by 0 bases, with 16 bases between. CDR1 and CDR2 (germline): KGHSY, FQNENV. The CDR3 spells CASSQSIGGPPSTDTQYF. Here the CDR3 DNA reads TGTGCCAGCAGCCAATCAATCGGGGGTCCTCCGAGCACAGATACGCAGTATTTT.

The chain uses TRBV12-3 or TRBV12-4 and TRBJ1-6; D call uncertain. V was shortened by 3 bases and J by 9 bases, with 9 bases between the two germline ends. The CDR3 consists of 13 residues. This CDR3 reads CASSFKSGSPLHF. CDR3 coding DNA: TGTGCCAGCAGTTTTAAATCGGGTTCACCCCTCCACTTT.

The rearrangement uses TRBV5-1 and TRBJ1-3; TRBD1 aligns across 12 bases. The CDR3 contains 18 residues. J lost 4 bases, V lost 8 bases, and 16 bases had no gene match. Germline assignment: CDR1 SGHRS and CDR2 YFSETQ. The CDR3 coding sequence is TGCGCCAGTAGCCGCGGGGACAGGGGGCTCCGGTTCGGAAACACCATATATTTT. Its protein product is CASSRGDRGLRFGNTIYF. Full variable domain (rest looked up from reference TRBV5-1 and TRBJ1-3): KAGVTQTPRYLIKTRGQQVTLSCSPISGHRSVSWYQQTPGQGLQFLFEYFSETQRNKGNFPGRFSGRQFSNSRSEMNVSTLELGDSALYLCASSRGDRGLRFGNTIYFGEGSWLTVV.

V and J are TRBV18 and TRBJ1-1; D possibly corresponds to TRBD1 (6 bases). The germline V gene encodes CDR1 KGHSH and CDR2 LQKENI. The ends were cut back, 4 bases at V and 0 bases at J, with 18 bases in the middle. The CDR3 is made up of 17 amino acids. The CDR3 protein is CASSQYREALLNTEAFF. As DNA, the CDR3 is TGTGCCAGCTCACAGTACAGGGAAGCCTTACTGAACACTGAAGCTTTCTTT.

V gene TRBV12-3 or TRBV12-4 combines with J gene TRBJ2-7; tentative D call: TRBD2 (6 bases). CDR3 size: 13 residues. V lost 5 bases and J 3 bases, leaving 11 bases between the germline ends. The CDR3 nucleotides are TGTGCCAGCAGTACCGGGACTGTCTACGAGCAGTACTTC. It yields the protein CASSTGTVYEQYF.